There are a few counts of the clone carrying this T cell receptor (beta chain). Its antigen is undetermined. This sample was included in a study of T cells in localized non-small cell lung cancer. V was pared by 2 bases and J by 6 bases, with 14 bases between. The CDR3 runs to 14 residues. From germline, CDR1 is GTSNPN and CDR2 SVGIG (reference sequence). Overall study findings and caveats: One tumor region alone was sequenced, and heterogeneity therefore remains possible.

Sequenced by immunoSEQ multiplex PCR; TCRdb stores in-frame clones only, minus some. This table holds 2,500 to 3,000 clones, about a fifth found once. Source: lung tumor tissue, taken before any cancer treatment. The clonotype originates from a male donor aged 60 or over with stage II squamous cell lung carcinoma. The V call is TRBV30, the J call TRBJ1-5, with D tentatively TRBD1 (5 bases). The CDR3 loop is CAWSPRAGSQPQHF. The CDR3 DNA sequence: TGTGCCTGGAGTCCCAGGGCGGGCAGTCAGCCCCAGCATTTT.